Below, 17 T cell receptor beta chains from the same sample are listed, as sequenced in a study of T cell responses to AZD1222 COVID-19 vaccine. The assay was immunoSEQ multiplex PCR, and TCRdb's table has in-frame clones only and misses some. The sample carries under 80,000 clones, about four fifths recorded once. Here the sequenced sample was peripheral blood, taken on day 0 of MenACWY control vaccination. These receptors were collected from an adult in good health.

CDR3 bases: TGTGCCTGGAGGTTCTCCAGGGCGACCGGGACAGGGAATGAAAAACTGTTTTTT. Translated: CAWRFSRATGTGNEKLFF. The chain links TRBV30 to TRBJ1-4; 9 positions agree with TRBD1. The CDR3 is made up of 18 amino acids. V gave up 3 bases and J gave up 5 bases; unmatched junction bases: 16. CDR1 is GTSNPN and CDR2 is SVGIG in the germline V gene (reference sequence).

The rearrangement links TRBV7-9 to TRBJ2-3, with D possibly being TRBD1 or TRBD2 (6 bases each). The CDR3 sequence is 16 residues long. Germline-derived CDR1 and CDR2 are SEHNR and FQNEAQ (reference sequence). Trimming stripped 5 bases from V and 4 bases from J, with 19 bases between. The CDR3 sequence: CASSGGGGGGADTQYF. DNA of the CDR3: TGTGCCAGCAGCGGCGGAGGGGGAGGAGGTGCAGATACGCAGTATTTT.

The chain uses TRBV3-1 (or the pseudogene TRBV3-2) and TRBJ2-7; no firm D call. V lost 1 base and J lost 0, with 10 bases in between. Germline lookup yields CDR1 LGHDT and CDR2 YNNKEL (reference sequence). CDR3 length equals 15 residues. The CDR3 DNA follows: TGTGCCAGCAGCCAAGGTGAATCGAGCTCCTACGAGCAGTACTTC. It encodes CASSQGESSSYEQYF.

The gene calls are TRBV9 and TRBJ1-1; D might be TRBD1 (5 bases). The germline V gene encodes CDR1 SGDLS and CDR2 YYNGEE. This CDR3 spans 14 amino acids. Trimming took 0 bases from V and 6 from J, leaving 12 bases between them. CDR3: CASSVGAGSSEAFF. CDR3 nucleotides: TGTGCCAGCAGCGTAGGGGCAGGGAGCTCTGAAGCTTTCTTT.

This clone was recorded once. V is TRBV7-2 and J is TRBJ2-5; no clear D gene. Trimming left V 2 bases short and J 3 bases short, with 7 bases between. Germline CDR1 is SGHTA and CDR2 is FQGNSA. The CDR3 has 13 residues. The CDR3 region is CASSLTIKETQYF. For the CDR3, the DNA is TGTGCCAGCAGCTTAACTATAAAAGAGACCCAGTACTTC.

CDR3: CASSRTDHEQYF. The CDR3 DNA follows: TGTGCCAGCAGTCGGACAGACCACGAGCAGTACTTC. V is TRBV12-3 or TRBV12-4 and J is TRBJ2-7; D is possibly TRBD1 (6 bases). V gave up 5 bases and J gave up 5 bases, with 10 bases separating them. This CDR3 has 12 amino acids.

V and J are TRBV3-1 (or the pseudogene TRBV3-2) and TRBJ2-5; 11 bases fit TRBD2. J gave up 3 bases and V 0 bases, and 6 bases lay outside the gene matches. CDR1 is LGHDT, CDR2 YNNKEL, per germline (reference sequence). This CDR3 is built from 17 residues. The CDR3 loop reads CASSQDSELAGEETQYF. The CDR3 DNA sequence: TGTGCCAGCAGCCAAGATTCTGAACTAGCGGGGGAAGAGACCCAGTACTTC.

This clone was picked up a small number of times. The V gene is TRBV5-1, the J gene TRBJ1-2; unclear D gene. CDR3 size: 12 residues. V gave up 4 bases and J gave up 8 bases, with 12 bases separating them. Germline V gene sequence: CDR1 SGHRS, CDR2 YFSETQ. The CDR3 DNA reads TGCGCCAGCAGCCTTCCCCCAGACGGCTACACCTTC. Residues: CASSLPPDGYTF. Supplemented by reference TRBV5-1 and TRBJ1-2, the full variable domain reads KAGVTQTPRYLIKTRGQQVTLSCSPISGHRSVSWYQQTPGQGLQFLFEYFSETQRNKGNFPGRFSGRQFSNSRSEMNVSTLELGDSALYLCASSLPPDGYTFGSGTRLTVV.

The rearrangement links TRBV19 to TRBJ1-2, with 7 positions matching TRBD1. Germline CDR1 and CDR2: LNHDA and SQIVND (reference sequence). This CDR3 has 12 residues. V was clipped by 7 bases and J by 3 bases; unmatched bases: 2. The DNA of the CDR3 is TGTGCCAGTACGGGGACAGACTATGGCTACACCTTC. Translation gives CASTGTDYGYTF. The whole variable domain, filled in from reference TRBV19 and TRBJ1-2, reads DGGITQSPKYLFRKEGQNVTLSCEQNLNHDAMYWYRQDPGQGLRLIYYSQIVNDFQKGDIAEGYSVSREKKESFPLTVTSAQKNPTAFYLCASTGTDYGYTFGSGTRLTVV.

The chain uses TRBV4-1 and TRBJ1-5, with D tentatively TRBD1 (6 bases). The CDR3 is 17 amino acids. V was trimmed by 2 bases and J by 0 bases, leaving 14 bases between them. Germline lookup yields CDR1 MGHRA and CDR2 YSYEKL. The CDR3 reads CASSQTGGTSSNQPQHF. The CDR3, as DNA: TGCGCCAGCAGCCAAACTGGAGGGACATCTAGCAATCAGCCCCAGCATTTT.

J is TRBJ1-4 and V is TRBV4-2; D not resolved. The V and J ends lost 2 bases and 6 bases respectively, with 13 bases between them. CDR3 length equals 15 residues. Germline V gene sequence: CDR1 LGHNA, CDR2 YNFKEQ. CDR3 region: CASSQYINRDEKLFF. DNA for the CDR3: TGTGCCAGCAGCCAATACATCAACCGGGATGAAAAACTGTTTTTT.

A single count supports this clone. The chain carries TRBV21-1 and TRBJ2-7; the D segment call TRBD1 is taken from the table without a DNA check. TRBV21-1 is reported as a pseudogene. The CDR3 covers 18 residues. DNA of the CDR3: TGTGCCAGCAGCCACCCCCGACCCAACAGGGGCCCGCCCTACGAGCAGTACTTC. This gives the protein CASSHPRPNRGPPYEQYF.

This clone was observed a few times. The chain combines TRBV2 with TRBJ2-5; 10 bases are a match to TRBD1. Germline V gene sequence: CDR1 SNHLY, CDR2 FYNNEI. V trimming: 7 bases; J trimming: 5 bases; junction bases outside the gene matches: 7. CDR3 size: 14 residues. The CDR3 spells CASTTDRGRETQYF. The DNA of the CDR3 is TGTGCCAGCACTACAGACAGGGGGCGCGAGACCCAGTACTTC.

V gene TRBV7-8 combines with J gene TRBJ1-4; 8 bases align to TRBD1. The CDR3 totals 16 residues. Trimming removed 5 bases from V and 0 bases from J; junction bases left unmatched: 5. Germline CDR1 SGHVS, CDR2 FQNEAQ. CDR3 loop: CASSPQGAATNEKLFF. The DNA for the CDR3 is TGTGCCAGCAGCCCCCAGGGGGCAGCAACTAATGAAAAACTGTTTTTT.

The chain carries TRBV3-1 (or the pseudogene TRBV3-2) and TRBJ2-1, with D hard to call. The length of the CDR3 is 11 residues. The germline V gene has CDR1 LGHDT and CDR2 YNNKEL (reference sequence). The ends were cut back, 5 bases at V and 10 bases at J, with 9 bases in the middle. The CDR3 reads CASSSRREQFF. CDR3 bases: TGTGCCAGCAGCAGTCGTCGGGAGCAGTTCTTC.

The chain uses TRBV19 and TRBJ2-1; 11 nucleotides match TRBD1. Losses at the gene ends were 3 bases for V and 12 bases for J; bases not matched to a gene: 4. Germline CDR1 reads LNHDA; CDR2 reads SQIVND (reference sequence). This CDR3 spans 13 amino acids. The CDR3 is CASSMSGQGVQFF. The DNA of the CDR3 is TGTGCCAGTAGTATGTCGGGACAGGGGGTGCAGTTCTTC.

The chain joins TRBV9 to TRBJ2-1, with D tentatively TRBD1 or TRBD2 (5 bases each). CDR3 length equals 17 residues. V was pared by 4 bases and J by 0 bases, with 17 bases between. The germline gives CDR1 SGDLS, CDR2 YYNGEE. The CDR3 spells CASSLEGRKSSYNEQFF. The CDR3 DNA sequence: TGTGCCAGCAGCCTCGAGGGGCGGAAAAGCTCCTACAATGAGCAGTTCTTC.